This record covers a single T cell receptor (beta chain). Its target is not known. This entry is derived from a study of T cell repertoires in cytomegalovirus infection. Study-level background: CMV infection together with matching HLA type was indicated by public TCR beta signatures.

The CDR3 runs to 14 residues. J was trimmed by 2 bases and V by 5 bases; bases with no gene match: 6. Germline V lookup: CDR1 MNHEY, CDR2 SVGAGI. TCRdb reanalysed the reads using MiXCR and keeps one entry per CDR3 protein. The sample has 150,000 to 200,000 distinct CDR3 sequences, around an eighth seen once. Study-level results: There were HLA-C-restricted CMV-specific TCR beta clonotypes dominating the ex vivo response.

The chain combines TRBV6-5 with TRBJ2-7; 7 bases match TRBD1. Specimen: PBMCs. This TCR was recovered from a human donor in good health (CMV status not recorded). Some clones in this sample may be carry-over from other donors' samples. DNA of the CDR3: TGTGCCAGCAGTCGTAACAGGGGTCCCTACGAGCAGTACTTC. Protein sequence: CASSRNRGPYEQYF.